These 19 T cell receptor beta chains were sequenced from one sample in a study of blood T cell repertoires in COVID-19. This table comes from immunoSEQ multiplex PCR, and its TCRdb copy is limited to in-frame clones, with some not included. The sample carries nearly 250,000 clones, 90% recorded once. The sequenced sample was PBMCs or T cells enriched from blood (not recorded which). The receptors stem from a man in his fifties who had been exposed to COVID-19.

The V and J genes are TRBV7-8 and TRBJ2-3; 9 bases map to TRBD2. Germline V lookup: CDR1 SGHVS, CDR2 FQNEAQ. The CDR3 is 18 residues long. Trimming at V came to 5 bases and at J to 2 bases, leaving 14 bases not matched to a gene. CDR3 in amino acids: CASSPRLAAVRNTDTQYF. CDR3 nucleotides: TGTGCCAGCAGCCCTCGACTAGCGGCCGTCCGAAACACAGATACGCAGTATTTT.

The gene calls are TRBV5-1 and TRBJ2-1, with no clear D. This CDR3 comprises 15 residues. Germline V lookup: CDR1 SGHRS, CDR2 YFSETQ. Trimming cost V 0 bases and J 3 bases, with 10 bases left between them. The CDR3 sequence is CASSLVSNFYNEQFF. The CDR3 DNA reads TGCGCCAGCAGCTTGGTTTCAAACTTCTACAATGAGCAGTTCTTC.

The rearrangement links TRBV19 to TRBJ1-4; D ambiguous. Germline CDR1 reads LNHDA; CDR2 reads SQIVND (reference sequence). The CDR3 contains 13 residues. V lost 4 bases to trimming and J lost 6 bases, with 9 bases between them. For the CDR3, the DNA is TGTGCCAGTAGTAGGGGAGTTGATGAAAAACTGTTTTTT. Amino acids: CASSRGVDEKLFF.

The CDR3 region is CASSADAGSNQPQHF. In DNA, the CDR3 is TGTGCCAGCAGCGCCGACGCGGGTAGCAATCAGCCCCAGCATTTT. V usage is TRBV9 and J usage is TRBJ1-5, with D hard to call. The CDR3 runs 15 residues. The V gene's germline CDR1 is SGDLS and CDR2 YYNGEE. V shed 3 bases and J shed 0 bases, with 10 bases lying between them.

CDR3 sequence reads: CASSLVLDRGIYEQYF. The CDR3, as DNA: TGTGCCAGCAGCTTAGTATTGGACAGGGGAATCTACGAGCAGTACTTC. The chain has TRBV7-9 and TRBJ2-7, with 9 bases identical to TRBD1. The germline V gene encodes CDR1 SEHNR and CDR2 FQNEAQ (reference sequence). After removal of 1 base from V and 3 bases from J, the junction contained 7 bases not matched to a gene. The length of the CDR3 is 16 residues.

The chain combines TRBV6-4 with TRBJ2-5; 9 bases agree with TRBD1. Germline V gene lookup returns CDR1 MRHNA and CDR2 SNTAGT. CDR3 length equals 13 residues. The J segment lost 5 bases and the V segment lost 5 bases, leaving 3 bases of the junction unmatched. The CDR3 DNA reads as TGTGCCAGCAGTCAGGACAGGGGTGAGACCCAGTACTTC. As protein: CASSQDRGETQYF.

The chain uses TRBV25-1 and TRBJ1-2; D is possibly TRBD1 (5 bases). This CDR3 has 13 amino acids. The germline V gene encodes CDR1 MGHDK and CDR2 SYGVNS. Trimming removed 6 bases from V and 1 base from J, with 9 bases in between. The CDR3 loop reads CASRDNFNYGYTF. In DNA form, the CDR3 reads TGTGCCAGCAGGGACAACTTTAACTATGGCTACACCTTC.

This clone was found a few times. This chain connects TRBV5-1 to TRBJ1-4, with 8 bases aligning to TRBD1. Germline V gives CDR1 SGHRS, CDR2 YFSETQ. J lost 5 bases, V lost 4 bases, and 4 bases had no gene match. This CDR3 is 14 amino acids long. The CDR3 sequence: CASSRGQVNEKLFF. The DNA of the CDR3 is TGCGCCAGCAGCAGGGGACAGGTGAATGAAAAACTGTTTTTT.

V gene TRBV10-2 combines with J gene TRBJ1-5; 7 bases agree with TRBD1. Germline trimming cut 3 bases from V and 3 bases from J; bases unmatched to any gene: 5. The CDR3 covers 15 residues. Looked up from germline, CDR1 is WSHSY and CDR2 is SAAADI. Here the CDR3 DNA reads TGCGCCAGCAGTGAACAGACAGGGAACAATCAGCCCCAGCATTTT. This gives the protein CASSEQTGNNQPQHF.

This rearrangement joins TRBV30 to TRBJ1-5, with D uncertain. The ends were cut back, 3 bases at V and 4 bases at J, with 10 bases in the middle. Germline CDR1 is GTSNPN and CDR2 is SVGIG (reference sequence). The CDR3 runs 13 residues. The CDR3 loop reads CAWSGQANQPQHF. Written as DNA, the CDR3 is TGTGCCTGGAGCGGTCAGGCGAATCAGCCCCAGCATTTT.

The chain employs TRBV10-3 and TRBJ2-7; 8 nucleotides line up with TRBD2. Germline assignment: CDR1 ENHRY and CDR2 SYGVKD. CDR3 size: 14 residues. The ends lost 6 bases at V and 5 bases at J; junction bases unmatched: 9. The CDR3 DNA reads TGTGCCATCAGGGGTCACGGGGGGGCGGACGAGCAGTACTTC. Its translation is CAIRGHGGADEQYF.

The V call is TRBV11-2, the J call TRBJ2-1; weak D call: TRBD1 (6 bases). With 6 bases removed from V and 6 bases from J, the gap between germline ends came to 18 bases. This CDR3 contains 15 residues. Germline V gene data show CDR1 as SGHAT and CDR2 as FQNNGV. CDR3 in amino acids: CASSDTGFTPNEQFF. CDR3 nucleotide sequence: TGTGCCAGCAGTGATACAGGGTTTACTCCCAATGAGCAGTTCTTC.

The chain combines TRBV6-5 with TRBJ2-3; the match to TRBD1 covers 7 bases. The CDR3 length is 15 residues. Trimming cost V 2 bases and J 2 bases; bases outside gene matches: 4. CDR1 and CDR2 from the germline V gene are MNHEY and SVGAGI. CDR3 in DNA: TGTGCCAGCAGTTACGGGACAGAGTTCACAGATACGCAGTATTTT. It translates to CASSYGTEFTDTQYF.

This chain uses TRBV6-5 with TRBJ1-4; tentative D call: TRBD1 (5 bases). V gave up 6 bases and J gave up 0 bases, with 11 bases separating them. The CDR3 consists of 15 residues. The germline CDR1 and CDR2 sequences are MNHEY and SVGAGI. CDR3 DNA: TGTGCCAGCAGGGCCTCAGGGCCAACTAATGAAAAACTGTTTTTT. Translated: CASRASGPTNEKLFF.

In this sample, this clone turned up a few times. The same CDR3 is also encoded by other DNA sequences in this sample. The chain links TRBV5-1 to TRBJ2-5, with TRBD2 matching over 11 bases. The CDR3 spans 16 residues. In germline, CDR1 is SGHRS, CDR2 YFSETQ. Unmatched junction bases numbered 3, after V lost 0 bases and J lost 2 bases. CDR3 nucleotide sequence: TGCGCCAGCAGCTTGGGCCTAGCGGGAGGTCAAGAGACCCAGTACTTC. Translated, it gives CASSLGLAGGQETQYF.

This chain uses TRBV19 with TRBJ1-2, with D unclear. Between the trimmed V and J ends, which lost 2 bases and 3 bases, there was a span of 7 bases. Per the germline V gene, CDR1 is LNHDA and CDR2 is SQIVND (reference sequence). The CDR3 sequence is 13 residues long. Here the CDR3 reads CASSINSHYGYTF. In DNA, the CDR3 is TGTGCCAGTAGTATAAACAGTCACTATGGCTACACCTTC.

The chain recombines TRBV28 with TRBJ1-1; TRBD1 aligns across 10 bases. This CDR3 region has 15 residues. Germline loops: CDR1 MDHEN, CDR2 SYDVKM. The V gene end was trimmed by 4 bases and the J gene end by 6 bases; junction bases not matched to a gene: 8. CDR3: CASSSMTGGAAEAFF. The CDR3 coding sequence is TGTGCCAGCAGTTCTATGACAGGGGGCGCCGCTGAAGCTTTCTTT.

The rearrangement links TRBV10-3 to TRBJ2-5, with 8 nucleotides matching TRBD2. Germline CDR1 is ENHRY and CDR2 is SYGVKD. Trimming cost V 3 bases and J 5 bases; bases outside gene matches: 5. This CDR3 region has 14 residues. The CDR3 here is CAISDPGGRETQYF. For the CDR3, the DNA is TGTGCCATCAGTGATCCGGGAGGGAGGGAGACCCAGTACTTC.

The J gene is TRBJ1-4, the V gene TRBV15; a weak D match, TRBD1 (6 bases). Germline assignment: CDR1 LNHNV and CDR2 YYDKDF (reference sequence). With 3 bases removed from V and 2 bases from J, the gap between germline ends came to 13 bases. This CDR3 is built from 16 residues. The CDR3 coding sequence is TGTGCCACCAGCAGCCTAAGGGGGAAGACTAATGAAAAACTGTTTTTT. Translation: CATSSLRGKTNEKLFF.